The TCR beta chain described here comes from a study of T-cell memory formation after mild COVID-19. About the study: TCR clustering was largely donor specific.

Study-level findings and limits: Cross-reactive memory appears to have joined, as suggested by some responding clones showing up in pre-infection memory. CD4/CD8 balance characterized clones contracting day 15 to 85, and CD4+ skew characterized later expanders.

5'RACE, which relied on constant-segment primers, yielded TCR alpha and TCR beta cDNA libraries carrying sample barcodes and UMIs. TCRdb passed the 5' RACE reads through MiXCR, listing each CDR3 protein once. Altogether approximately 210,000 distinct CDR3 sequences are present, approximately 10% being singletons, with the ten largest covering roughly 3.2%. Of note for this clonotype: Its antigen is unidentified.

The germline V and J ends were trimmed by 4 bases and 5 bases, with 33 bases remaining between them. The CDR3 has 21 residues. The germline CDR1 and CDR2 sequences are LGHDT and YNNKEL (reference sequence). The clonotype originates from a man aged 18-30 years who had mild COVID-19 (a few samples of this study predate the infection). Cell type and time point are not known. Sequenced input: PBMCs or a T cell subset sorted from them (not recorded which). This chain links TRBV3-1 with TRBJ2-1, with unresolved D. Written as DNA, the CDR3 is TGTGCCAGCAGCCCTCCTCTTTATAGAAGCCTACCAGCTCTTACCGACAATGAGCAGTTCTTC. This translates into CASSPPLYRSLPALTDNEQFF.